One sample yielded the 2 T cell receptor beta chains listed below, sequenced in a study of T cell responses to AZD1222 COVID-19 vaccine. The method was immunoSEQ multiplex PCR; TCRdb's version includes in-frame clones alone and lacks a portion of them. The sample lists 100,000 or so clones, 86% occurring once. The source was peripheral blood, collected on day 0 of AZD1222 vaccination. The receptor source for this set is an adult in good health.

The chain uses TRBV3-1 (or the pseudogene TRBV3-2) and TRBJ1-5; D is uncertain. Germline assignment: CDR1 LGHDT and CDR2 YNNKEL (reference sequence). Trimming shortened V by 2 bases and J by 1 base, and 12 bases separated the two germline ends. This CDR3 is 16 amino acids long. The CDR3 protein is CASSQTRVGSNQPQHF. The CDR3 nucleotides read TGTGCCAGCAGCCAAACCCGGGTCGGGAGCAATCAGCCCCAGCATTTT.

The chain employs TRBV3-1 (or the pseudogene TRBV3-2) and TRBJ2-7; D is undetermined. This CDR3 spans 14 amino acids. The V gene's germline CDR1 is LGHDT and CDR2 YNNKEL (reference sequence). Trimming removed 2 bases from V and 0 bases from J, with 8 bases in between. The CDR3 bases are TGTGCCAGCAGCCAAAGTACAGCCTCCTACGAGCAGTACTTC. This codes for CASSQSTASYEQYF.